These 19 T cell receptor beta chains originate from one sample sequenced in a study of blood T cell repertoires in COVID-19. Method: immunoSEQ multiplex PCR; TCRdb's copy keeps in-frame clones and lacks some. The profile shows approximately 40,000 clones, over 90% of them singletons. The sample comprised peripheral blood. The receptors come from a human donor in a cohort sampled during active COVID-19.

This sequence joins TRBV12-3 or TRBV12-4 and TRBJ1-3; possibly TRBD1 for D (5 bases). V was shortened by 6 bases and J by 0 bases, with 6 bases between the two germline ends. The CDR3 totals 13 residues. CDR3 sequence: CASSGGSGNTIYF. DNA of the CDR3: TGTGCCAGCAGCGGGGGCTCTGGAAACACCATATATTTT.

The chain has TRBV3-1 (or the pseudogene TRBV3-2) and TRBJ2-3; 8 bases fit TRBD2. The junction had 9 bases not matched to a gene; V was cut back by 4 bases and J by 3 bases. The CDR3 extends over 16 amino acids. Germline values: CDR1 LGHDT, CDR2 YNNKEL (reference sequence). CDR3 in DNA: TGTGCCAGCAGCCCTTTGTATGGCGGGAGGACAGATACGCAGTATTTT. This gives the protein CASSPLYGGRTDTQYF.

The CDR3: CSVGDSREQYF. CDR3 DNA: TGCAGCGTTGGCGACAGTCGCGAGCAGTACTTC. This chain links TRBV29-1 with TRBJ2-7; possibly TRBD1 for D (5 bases). Germline values: CDR1 SQVTM, CDR2 ANQGSEA. V shed 4 bases and J shed 6 bases, with 10 bases lying between them. This CDR3 has 11 amino acids.

This clone has only a few counts. One end of the junction fails to match germline, which may point to a read error. This rearrangement joins TRBV7-6 to TRBJ2-1; the D gene is possibly TRBD1 (5 bases). CDR3 length: 15 residues. The germline gives CDR1 SGHVS, CDR2 FNYEAQ. The CDR3 loop reads CASSIADSSYNEQFF. CDR3 bases: TGTGCCAGCAGCATAGCTGACAGCTCCTACAATGAGCAGTTCTTC. Based on the CDR3 plus reference TRBV7-6 and TRBJ2-1, the full variable domain is GAGVSQSPRYKVTKRGQDVALRCDPISGHVSLYWYRQALGQGPEFLTYFNYEAQQDKSGLPNDRFSAERPEGSISTLTIQRTEQRDSAMYRCASSIADSSYNEQFFGPGTRLTVL.

V and J are TRBV5-4 and TRBJ2-3, with 8 nucleotides matching TRBD2. Germline assignment: CDR1 SGHNT and CDR2 YYREEE (reference sequence). V shed 3 bases and J 5 bases; nucleotides not matched to a gene: 5. The CDR3 covers 14 residues. The CDR3 loop reads CASSSGLARDTQYF. The CDR3 DNA follows: TGTGCCAGCAGCTCAGGACTAGCCAGAGATACGCAGTATTTT.

The chain's CDR3 is CATDGQGMNTEAFF. The CDR3 DNA reads as TGTGCCACGGATGGACAGGGTATGAACACTGAAGCTTTCTTT. V gene TRBV7-9 combines with J gene TRBJ1-1, with 8 positions matching TRBD1. Germline V gene lookup returns CDR1 SEHNR and CDR2 FQNEAQ (reference sequence). The V gene end was trimmed by 10 bases and the J gene end by 0 bases; junction bases not matched to a gene: 7. The CDR3 consists of 14 residues.

The chain uses TRBV7-8 and TRBJ2-3; possibly TRBD1 for D (5 bases). This CDR3 contains 14 residues. V gave up 5 bases and J gave up 2 bases, with 11 bases separating them. Germline V gene lookup returns CDR1 SGHVS and CDR2 FQNEAQ. Written as DNA, the CDR3 is TGTGCCAGCAGCCGACGACAGAACACAGATACGCAGTATTTT. Translated: CASSRRQNTDTQYF.

This clone was seen a few times. This chain uses TRBV5-1 with TRBJ1-6, with D possibly TRBD1 on 5 matching bases. With 1 base removed from V and 5 bases from J, the gap between germline ends came to 7 bases. Per the germline V gene, CDR1 is SGHRS and CDR2 is YFSETQ. CDR3 size: 14 residues. The CDR3 nucleotides are TGCGCCAGCAGCTTGAGGGGCGATAATTCACCCCTCCACTTT. Protein product: CASSLRGDNSPLHF.

The chain employs TRBV3-1 (or the pseudogene TRBV3-2) and TRBJ2-2, with 9 bases lining up with TRBD1. After removal of 4 bases from V and 4 bases from J, the junction contained 10 bases not matched to a gene. The CDR3 contains 17 residues. CDR1 and CDR2 (germline): LGHDT, YNNKEL (reference sequence). The CDR3 sequence: CASSLRTGVGGTGELFF. DNA of the CDR3: TGTGCCAGCAGCCTAAGGACAGGGGTCGGTGGCACCGGGGAGCTGTTTTTT.

This chain uses TRBV7-9 with TRBJ1-1, with D hard to call. Trimming stripped 5 bases from V and 1 base from J, with 26 bases between. The germline V gene encodes CDR1 SEHNR and CDR2 FQNEAQ (reference sequence). The CDR3 is 19 residues long. For the CDR3, the DNA is TGTGCCAGCAGCAGAAGCTTATTACACCGGGTAGTCGGGAACACTGAAGCTTTCTTT. It specifies CASSRSLLHRVVGNTEAFF.

The V call is TRBV30, the J call TRBJ1-3; D is unclear. V was shortened by 0 bases and J by 1 base, with 10 bases between the two germline ends. The germline CDR1 and CDR2 sequences are GTSNPN and SVGIG (reference sequence). The CDR3 runs 15 residues. The CDR3 coding sequence is TGTGCCTGGAGTGTAAGTGGGCGTTCTGGAAACACCATATATTTT. Protein sequence: CAWSVSGRSGNTIYF. The variable domain in full, with the rest retrieved from reference TRBV30 and TRBJ1-3, is SQTIHQWPATLVQPVGSPLSLECTVEGTSNPNLYWYRQAAGRGLQLLFYSVGIGQISSEVPQNLSASRPQDRQFILSSKKLLLSDSGFYLCAWSVSGRSGNTIYFGEGSWLTVV.

The chain couples TRBV7-8 to TRBJ2-5; 9 bases agree with TRBD1. J lost 5 bases, V lost 1 base, and 5 bases had no gene match. Per the germline V gene, CDR1 is SGHVS and CDR2 is FQNEAQ. CDR3 size: 15 residues. CDR3 loop: CASSLGDRVFETQYF. CDR3 DNA sequence: TGTGCCAGCAGCTTAGGGGACAGGGTGTTTGAGACCCAGTACTTC.

CDR3 sequence reads: CASTKNSPLHF. The CDR3 bases are TGTGCCAGCACCAAAAATTCACCCCTCCACTTT. The chain links TRBV6-5 to TRBJ1-6; the D is unclear. V was clipped by 7 bases and J by 7 bases, with 5 bases between them. Germline-derived CDR1 and CDR2 are MNHEY and SVGAGI. The CDR3 has 11 residues.

This clone was seen once. The genes are TRBV28 and TRBJ1-6, with TRBD1 as a possible D gene (6 bases). Deletions cut 7 bases from V and 6 bases from J, with 16 bases between. Germline V gives CDR1 MDHEN, CDR2 SYDVKM. CDR3 length: 15 residues. CDR3 sequence: CASNSYGRGNSPLHF. CDR3 DNA: TGTGCCAGCAATTCGTATGGCAGGGGTAATTCACCCCTCCACTTT.

The chain links TRBV4-3 to TRBJ1-4; TRBD1 is a possible D gene (5 bases). Trimming pared 1 base from V and 5 bases from J, leaving 8 bases between. Germline lookup yields CDR1 LGHNA and CDR2 YSLEER. The CDR3 contains 14 residues. The CDR3 sequence is CASSQAGQNEKLFF. DNA for the CDR3: TGCGCCAGCAGCCAAGCAGGGCAGAATGAAAAACTGTTTTTT.

The J gene is TRBJ1-6, the V gene TRBV7-9, with 8 bases fitting TRBD1. Germline V gives CDR1 SEHNR, CDR2 FQNEAQ (reference sequence). The ends lost 1 base at V and 12 bases at J; junction bases unmatched: 8. The CDR3 runs 15 residues. CDR3 protein: CASSLGGQGVRPLHF. The CDR3 nucleotides are TGTGCCAGCAGCTTAGGCGGACAGGGAGTCAGACCCCTCCACTTT.

J is TRBJ2-3 and V is TRBV20-1, with TRBD2 as a possible D gene (5 bases). The V end lost 3 bases, the J end lost 6 bases, and 13 bases lay between the germline ends. The CDR3 runs to 13 residues. Per the germline V gene, CDR1 is DFQATT and CDR2 is SNEGSKA (reference sequence). CDR3 amino acids: CSASSPGLDTQYF. DNA for the CDR3: TGCAGTGCTAGTAGTCCGGGATTGGATACGCAGTATTTT.

The chain combines TRBV7-2 with TRBJ1-4; TRBD1 might be the D (6 bases). Trimming pared 1 base from V and 6 bases from J, leaving 9 bases between. This CDR3 spans 14 amino acids. Germline CDR1 reads SGHTA; CDR2 reads FQGNSA. The CDR3: CASSLDEGDEKLFF. The CDR3 DNA follows: TGTGCCAGCAGCTTAGATGAGGGGGATGAAAAACTGTTTTTT.

The J gene is TRBJ1-2, the V gene TRBV3-1 (or the pseudogene TRBV3-2); TRBD1 agrees at 7 bases. The junction had 6 bases not matched to a gene; V was cut back by 4 bases and J by 4 bases. The CDR3 covers 14 residues. The V gene's germline CDR1 is LGHDT and CDR2 YNNKEL (reference sequence). As DNA, the CDR3 is TGTGCCAGCAGCCCGACAGGGAACGGCTATGGCTACACCTTC. It yields the protein CASSPTGNGYGYTF.